These T cell receptor beta chains were read from a single sample in a study of beta chain features in type 1 diabetes. Sequenced by immunoSEQ multiplex PCR; TCRdb stores in-frame clones only, minus some. This table holds under 300,000 clones, roughly 10% found once. Sequenced: naive CD4+ T cells from blood. All receptors derive from a man aged 25-45 years with type 1 diabetes. Each CDR3 is given with its conserved first and last residue. D genes are given only for firm matches. Clone size appears in some rows only: once, few, many, or a class for an expanded clone.

J	size	V	D	CDR3	DNA
TRBJ1-2	.	TRBV5-6	TRBD1	CASSRLDRQHGYTF	TGTGCCAGCAGCCGCCTGGACAGGCAACATGGCTACACCTTC
TRBJ1-2	few	TRBV5-1	.	CASSLEPRGGYTF	TGCGCCAGCAGCTTGGAGCCCAGGGGTGGCTACACCTTC
TRBJ2-1	.	TRBV7-9	.	CASSFSGVGEQFF	TGTGCCAGCAGCTTTTCGGGGGTTGGTGAGCAGTTCTTC
TRBJ2-7	.	TRBV27	.	CASNGGDPGTYEQYF	TGTGCCAGCAATGGTGGAGACCCGGGGACCTACGAGCAGTACTTC
TRBJ2-5	.	TRBV5-1	TRBD1	CASSLGGTGQETQYF	TGCGCCAGCAGCTTGGGGGGGACAGGACAAGAGACCCAGTACTTC
TRBJ2-5	.	TRBV27	.	CASSLSRGSETQYF	TGTGCCAGCAGTTTATCGCGAGGTTCTGAGACCCAGTACTTC
TRBJ2-1	few	TRBV5-1	.	CASSFGARGHFDEQFF	TGCGCCAGCAGCTTTGGAGCGCGGGGTCATTTCGATGAGCAGTTCTTC
TRBJ1-1	.	TRBV5-4	TRBD1	CASRPWTGNEAFF	TGTGCCAGCAGACCCTGGACAGGGAATGAAGCTTTCTTT
TRBJ1-3	few	TRBV7-9	.	CASSLTPSRDTIYF	TGTGCCAGCAGCTTAACCCCATCGAGGGACACCATATATTTT
TRBJ1-6	.	TRBV9	.	CASSVGGGSYNSPLHF	TGTGCCAGCAGCGTAGGGGGGGGCTCCTATAATTCACCCCTCCACTTT
TRBJ2-7	few	TRBV7-2	.	CASSLARQYEQYF	TGTGCCAGCAGCTTAGCGCGGCAGTACGAGCAGTACTTC
TRBJ2-3	few	TRBV10-3	.	CAIGSTGKTSYTQYF	TGTGCCATCGGGTCTACAGGGAAGACCAGTTATACGCAGTATTTT
TRBJ1-2	.	TRBV9	TRBD1	CASSVGPGGNYGYTF	TGTGCCAGCAGCGTAGGCCCAGGGGGGAACTATGGCTACACCTTC
TRBJ2-6	.	TRBV19	.	CASSIQGTGANVLTF	TGTGCCAGTAGTATCCAGGGGACCGGGGCCAACGTCCTGACTTTC
TRBJ2-5	.	TRBV5-1	TRBD2	CASSLAPVAGGETQYF	TGCGCCAGCAGCTTGGCCCCGGTAGCGGGGGGTGAGACCCAGTACTTC
TRBJ2-5	few	TRBV4-3	.	CASSQNPGGQETQYF	TGCGCCAGCAGCCAAAACCCCGGGGGCCAAGAGACCCAGTACTTC
TRBJ2-3	.	TRBV9	TRBD1	CASSVGRGGFTDTQYF	TGTGCCAGCAGCGTAGGCAGAGGGGGCTTCACAGATACGCAGTATTTT
TRBJ2-5	.	TRBV5-1	.	CASSPGGAETQYF	TGCGCCAGCAGTCCAGGCGGGGCGGAGACCCAGTACTTC
TRBJ2-5	.	TRBV4-1	.	CASSQGVVVADQETQYF	TGCGCCAGCAGCCAAGGGGTGGTGGTAGCGGATCAAGAGACCCAGTACTTC
TRBJ2-5	few	TRBV2	.	CASSQGETQYF	TGTGCCAGCAGCCAGGGAGAGACCCAGTACTTC
TRBJ1-5	few	TRBV5-1	TRBD1	CASSPQTGNQPQHF	TGCGCCAGCAGCCCACAGACAGGGAACCAGCCCCAGCATTTT
TRBJ2-2	.	TRBV6-5	TRBD2	CASSYAGTSGRELFF	TGTGCCAGCAGTTACGCCGGGACTAGCGGCCGGGAGCTGTTTTTT
TRBJ2-4	few	TRBV28	.	CASSATGTYKNIQYF	TGTGCCAGCAGCGCAACCGGGACATACAAAAACATTCAGTACTTC
TRBJ2-3	few	TRBV7-2	.	CASSLMDIMGTQYF	TGTGCCAGCAGCTTAATGGATATCATGGGCACGCAGTATTTT
TRBJ2-6	few	TRBV5-1	.	CASSLSFSGANVLTF	TGCGCCAGCAGCTTGTCCTTCTCTGGGGCCAACGTCCTGACTTTC
TRBJ2-2	few	TRBV15	TRBD2	CATSRGLAGQGAGELFF	TGTGCCACCAGCAGGGGACTAGCGGGGCAGGGCGCCGGGGAGCTGTTTTTT